A single sample gave rise to the 21 T cell receptor beta chains below, sequenced in a study of blood T cell repertoires in COVID-19. Sequencing used immunoSEQ multiplex PCR; TCRdb keeps in-frame clones, though not all of them. The table has 95,000 to 100,000 clones, approximately 80% seen once. The source material was peripheral blood. The origin of the receptors is a man in his 70s with acute or convalescent COVID-19.

J is TRBJ2-1 and V is TRBV6-4, with TRBD1 matching over 7 bases. This CDR3 is built from 13 residues. Germline assignment: CDR1 MRHNA and CDR2 SNTAGT. The CDR3 DNA reads as TGTGCAGCTGGGGCAGGGGGTAACAATGAGCAGTTCTTC. Protein product: CAAGAGGNNEQFF.

This clone has a handful of counts. J is TRBJ1-3 and V is TRBV30; TRBD1 matches at 8 bases. Trimming removed 0 bases from V and 0 bases from J; junction bases left unmatched: 4. The CDR3 runs to 16 residues. Germline assignment: CDR1 GTSNPN and CDR2 SVGIG (reference sequence). The CDR3 protein is CAWSVQGAVSGNTIYF. The CDR3 bases are TGTGCCTGGAGTGTTCAGGGGGCCGTCTCTGGAAACACCATATATTTT. Variable domain in full (rest from reference TRBV30 and TRBJ1-3): SQTIHQWPATLVQPVGSPLSLECTVEGTSNPNLYWYRQAAGRGLQLLFYSVGIGQISSEVPQNLSASRPQDRQFILSSKKLLLSDSGFYLCAWSVQGAVSGNTIYFGEGSWLTVV.

The V and J genes are TRBV6-4 and TRBJ2-2; TRBD1 is a possible D gene (5 bases). The V gene lost 5 bases and the J gene lost 2 bases, with 9 bases spanning the gap. This CDR3 has 14 amino acids. The germline V gene has CDR1 MRHNA and CDR2 SNTAGT. The DNA for the CDR3 is TGTGCCAGCAGTAAACAGGCCAACACCGGGGAGCTGTTTTTT. Translating gives CASSKQANTGELFF.

This chain connects TRBV15 to TRBJ2-7; no definite D call. Trimming pared 1 base from V and 5 bases from J, leaving 6 bases between. The CDR3 consists of 12 residues. The germline V gene encodes CDR1 LNHNV and CDR2 YYDKDF (reference sequence). The CDR3 reads CATSRGSDEQYF. DNA of the CDR3: TGTGCCACCAGCAGAGGGTCAGACGAGCAGTACTTC.

The chain combines TRBV18 with TRBJ1-6, with TRBD1 matching over 9 bases. CDR1 KGHSH and CDR2 LQKENI come from the germline V gene. The CDR3 extends over 15 amino acids. The V segment lost 5 bases and the J segment 9 bases; nucleotides outside the gene matches: 8. The CDR3 loop is CASSAGQGSISPLHF. In DNA, the CDR3 is TGTGCCAGCTCAGCAGGACAGGGGAGTATTTCACCCCTCCACTTT.

The CDR3 region has the DNA TGCGCCAGCAGTTTGGACAGGTCGAACACTGAAGCTTTCTTT. Amino acids: CASSLDRSNTEAFF. The rearrangement links TRBV10-1 to TRBJ1-1, with 7 bases lining up with TRBD1. J gave up 1 base and V 5 bases, and 4 bases lay outside the gene matches. CDR3 length: 14 residues. Germline assignment: CDR1 WNHNN and CDR2 SYGVQD (reference sequence).

This clone was recorded a few times. The chain recombines TRBV30 with TRBJ2-2, with D perhaps matching TRBD1 (5 bases). V gave up 3 bases and J gave up 0 bases, with 14 bases separating them. The V gene's germline CDR1 is GTSNPN and CDR2 SVGIG (reference sequence). This CDR3 region has 16 residues. The CDR3 region is CAWRDNRFANTGELFF. DNA of the CDR3: TGTGCCTGGAGGGATAACAGGTTCGCGAACACCGGGGAGCTGTTTTTT.

The chain joins TRBV27 to TRBJ1-1; the match to TRBD1 covers 8 bases. With 8 bases clipped from V and 5 bases from J, the junction kept 10 bases outside the gene matches. Germline CDR1 is MNHEY and CDR2 is SMNVEV (reference sequence). The CDR3 sequence is 14 residues long. The CDR3: CASGQQGVGTEAFF. CDR3 nucleotides: TGTGCCAGCGGCCAACAGGGGGTTGGTACTGAAGCTTTCTTT.

This clone was found a few times. The chain uses TRBV28 and TRBJ1-1, with D maybe TRBD1 (6 bases). Germline V lookup: CDR1 MDHEN, CDR2 SYDVKM. Trimming removed 5 bases at V and 0 bases at J, with 13 bases between. The CDR3 has 15 amino acids. CDR3 nucleotide sequence: TGTGCCAGCAGTCCACCGGGGACAATGAACACTGAAGCTTTCTTT. It is translated as CASSPPGTMNTEAFF.

The chain recombines TRBV23-1 with TRBJ1-2; D is undetermined. TRBV23-1 carries the ORF label, with uncertain function. The CDR3 covers 12 residues. Trimming shortened V by 4 bases and J by 8 bases, and 11 bases separated the two germline ends. In nucleotides, the CDR3 is TGCGCCAGCAGTCTTGGGCGTGAAGGCTACACCTTC. This codes for CASSLGREGYTF.

The chain employs TRBV9 and TRBJ2-4, with TRBD1 matching 8 bases. The V gene end was trimmed by 3 bases and the J gene end by 6 bases; junction bases not matched to a gene: 5. CDR1 is SGDLS and CDR2 is YYNGEE in the germline V gene. The CDR3 length is 14 residues. The CDR3 protein is CASSGQTGANIQYF. CDR3 DNA: TGTGCCAGCAGCGGGCAGACAGGGGCAAACATTCAGTACTTC.

This chain links TRBV4-3 with TRBJ2-2, with 9 bases that match TRBD1. Germline lookup yields CDR1 LGHNA and CDR2 YSLEER. The ends lost 0 bases at V and 4 bases at J; junction bases unmatched: 6. The CDR3 loop spans 17 amino acids. The CDR3 loop reads CASSQDPQGAATGELFF. CDR3 nucleotides: TGCGCCAGCAGCCAAGATCCACAGGGGGCAGCCACCGGGGAGCTGTTTTTT.

The chain uses TRBV5-6 and TRBJ2-7; TRBD2 aligns across 7 bases. The germline V gene has CDR1 SGHDT and CDR2 YYEEEE. CDR3 size: 16 residues. V dropped 0 bases and J dropped 5; count of bases not matched to a gene: 11. This chain's CDR3 is CASSLAWGEGHNEQYF. For the CDR3, the DNA is TGTGCCAGCAGCTTGGCCTGGGGGGAGGGCCACAACGAGCAGTACTTC.

The chain employs TRBV6-5 and TRBJ1-5; D is undetermined. This CDR3 region has 12 residues. V gave up 0 bases and J gave up 8 bases, with 5 bases separating them. The germline V gene has CDR1 MNHEY and CDR2 SVGAGI. The CDR3 nucleotides are TGTGCCAGCAGTTACTCGAGGGAGCCCCAGCATTTT. It codes for CASSYSREPQHF.

This rearrangement joins TRBV7-2 to TRBJ2-1; 11 nucleotides agree with TRBD2. Per germline, CDR1 SGHTA and CDR2 FQGNSA. Unmatched junction bases numbered 0, after V lost 4 bases and J lost 7 bases. This CDR3 spans 13 amino acids. The DNA for the CDR3 is TGTGCCAGCAGCTGGACTAGCGGGAATGAGCAGTTCTTC. This codes for CASSWTSGNEQFF.

This clone was seen once. The chain is built from TRBV10-3 and TRBJ1-1; D unresolved. The V end lost 3 bases, the J end lost 1 base, and 12 bases lay between the germline ends. The germline V gene has CDR1 ENHRY and CDR2 SYGVKD. This CDR3 is built from 15 residues. The CDR3 sequence: CAISDRTARNTEAFF. The CDR3 DNA follows: TGTGCCATCAGTGATCGGACTGCCAGGAACACTGAAGCTTTCTTT.

Comments on this clone: Its ends do not fully match the called genes, so a read error is possible. This sequence joins TRBV3-1 (or the pseudogene TRBV3-2) and TRBJ2-5; possibly TRBD1 for D (5 bases). CDR1 is LGHDT, CDR2 YNNKEL, per germline (reference sequence). The CDR3 spans 11 residues. CDR3 sequence: CASSQDTRVHF. The CDR3 DNA follows: TGTGCCAGCAGCCAAGATACCAGGGTCCACTTC.

The gene calls are TRBV6-5 and TRBJ1-2; no definite D call. V lost 5 bases to trimming and J lost 8 bases, with 15 bases between them. The germline V gene has CDR1 MNHEY and CDR2 SVGAGI. This CDR3 has 13 amino acids. In DNA, the CDR3 is TGTGCCAGCAGTCCCCCCCAGTCCGTAGGCTACACCTTC. Translating gives CASSPPQSVGYTF.

V usage is TRBV23-1 and J usage is TRBJ2-7, with a tentative D call TRBD2 (6 bases). TRBV23-1 is an open reading frame, and its role is uncertain. The CDR3 spans 16 residues. Trimming removed 3 bases from V and 1 base from J, with 16 bases in between. In DNA form, the CDR3 reads TGCGCCAGCAGTCACCGATCCGGGACTGATTCCTACGAGCAGTACTTC. It translates to CASSHRSGTDSYEQYF.

The chain combines TRBV3-1 (or the pseudogene TRBV3-2) with TRBJ2-5, with 12 bases matching TRBD2. With 3 bases clipped from V and 5 bases from J, the junction kept 13 bases outside the gene matches. CDR1 is LGHDT and CDR2 is YNNKEL in the germline V gene (reference sequence). The CDR3 length is 18 residues. The CDR3 protein is CASSQGSLLAGGPETQYF. The DNA of the CDR3 is TGTGCCAGCAGCCAGGGGAGCCTACTAGCGGGAGGTCCGGAGACCCAGTACTTC.

This clone was counted only a few times. The CDR3 DNA sequence: TGTGCCAGCAGCGCGGGACAGGTGAACACTGAAGCTTTCTTT. It encodes CASSAGQVNTEAFF. The genes are TRBV9 and TRBJ1-1; 8 bases are a match to TRBD1. With V trimmed by 3 bases and J by 0 bases, 1 base remained unmatched. CDR1 is SGDLS, CDR2 YYNGEE, per germline. The CDR3 sequence is 14 residues long.